This T cell receptor beta chain was sequenced during a study of beta chain features in type 1 diabetes. Sorting based on CD45RO/CCR7/CD25/CD127/CD95/CD27 separated CD4+ naive, central memory, regulatory and stem cell-like memory cells. The isolated RNA, all of it, was reverse transcribed, so expressed TCRB transcripts were what got sequenced. The assay was immunoSEQ multiplex PCR, and TCRdb's table has in-frame clones only and misses some. The top ten hold about 0.018% of the sample, which has about 360,000 clones, 10% to 15% seen once. CDR3 size: 14 residues. Trimming stripped 2 bases from V and 4 bases from J, with 11 bases between. From germline, CDR1 is MDHEN and CDR2 SYDVKM.

The source is a young man in good health. The sample taken for sequencing was naive CD4+ T cells from blood. The rearrangement uses TRBV28 and TRBJ1-2, with TRBD1 as a possible D gene (6 bases). The CDR3 DNA sequence: TGTGCCAGCAGTTTAGTCGGACAGTCCTATGGCTACACCTTC. Translation: CASSLVGQSYGYTF.